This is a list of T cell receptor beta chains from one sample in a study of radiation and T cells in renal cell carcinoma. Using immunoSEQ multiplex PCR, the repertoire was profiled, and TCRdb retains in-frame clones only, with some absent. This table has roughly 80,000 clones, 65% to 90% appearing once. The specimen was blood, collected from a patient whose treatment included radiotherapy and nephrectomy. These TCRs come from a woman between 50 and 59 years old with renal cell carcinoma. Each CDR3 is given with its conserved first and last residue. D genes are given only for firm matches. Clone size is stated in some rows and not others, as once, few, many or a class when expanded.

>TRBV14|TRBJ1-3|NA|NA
CASSPVGAGNTIYF
TGTGCCAGCAGCCCCGTGGGGGCTGGAAACACCATATATTTT
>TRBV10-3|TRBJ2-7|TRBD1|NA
CAISESGTGIYEQYF
TGTGCCATCAGTGAGTCGGGGACAGGTATCTACGAGCAGTACTTC
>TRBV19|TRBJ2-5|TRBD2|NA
CASSMGLAAGGETQYF
TGTGCCAGTAGTATGGGACTAGCAGCCGGGGGGGAGACCCAGTACTTC
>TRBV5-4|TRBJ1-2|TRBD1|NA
CASSVGQLYGYTF
TGTGCCAGCAGCGTGGGACAGCTCTATGGCTACACCTTC
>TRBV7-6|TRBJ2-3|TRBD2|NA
CASSSLAGATDTQYF
TGTGCCAGCAGCTCACTAGCGGGCGCCACAGATACGCAGTATTTT
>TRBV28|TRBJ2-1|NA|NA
CASYSSQAYNEQFF
TGTGCCAGCTATTCCTCGCAGGCCTACAATGAGCAGTTCTTC
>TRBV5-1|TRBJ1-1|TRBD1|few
CASSWDRNTEAFF
TGCGCCAGCAGCTGGGACAGAAACACTGAAGCTTTCTTT
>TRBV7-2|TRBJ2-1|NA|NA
CASSSDVLPYNEQFF
TGTGCCAGCAGCTCCGACGTGTTGCCCTACAATGAGCAGTTCTTC
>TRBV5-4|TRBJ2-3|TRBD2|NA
CASSLKASGRGTDTQYF
TGTGCCAGCAGCTTGAAGGCTAGCGGGAGAGGCACAGATACGCAGTATTTT
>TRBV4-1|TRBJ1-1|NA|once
CASSQSQRGGLVDTEAFF
TGCGCCAGCAGCCAATCACAAAGGGGGGGGCTGGTTGACACTGAAGCTTTCTTT
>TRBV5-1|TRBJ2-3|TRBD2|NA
CASSLIAGSTDTQYF
TGCGCCAGCAGCTTGATAGCGGGAAGCACAGATACGCAGTATTTT
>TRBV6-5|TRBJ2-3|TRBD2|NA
CASSYWTSGLTDTQYF
TGTGCCAGCAGTTACTGGACTAGCGGACTCACAGATACGCAGTATTTT
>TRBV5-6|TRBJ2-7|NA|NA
CASSSKYGTAPYEQYF
TGTGCCAGCAGCTCAAAGTACGGGACGGCGCCCTACGAGCAGTACTTC
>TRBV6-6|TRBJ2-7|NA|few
CASRSSDRPADEQYF
TGTGCCAGCAGATCCTCAGACAGGCCGGCCGACGAGCAGTACTTC
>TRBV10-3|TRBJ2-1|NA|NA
CAIRDKNSLTGTNEQFF
TGTGCCATCAGAGATAAAAATAGCTTGACAGGGACTAATGAGCAGTTCTTC
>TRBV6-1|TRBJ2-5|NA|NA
CASTSLETQYF
TGTGCCAGCACCTCCTTAGAGACCCAGTACTTC
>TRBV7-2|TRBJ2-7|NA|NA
CASSLGSVGEQYF
TGTGCCAGCAGCTTAGGGAGTGTGGGCGAGCAGTACTTC
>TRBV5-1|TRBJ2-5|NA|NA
CASSLAHTVEETQYF
TGCGCCAGCAGCTTGGCCCACACGGTGGAGGAGACCCAGTACTTC
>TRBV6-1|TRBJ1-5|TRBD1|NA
CASSGWTGSNQPQHF
TGTGCCAGCAGTGGGTGGACAGGTAGCAATCAGCCCCAGCATTTT
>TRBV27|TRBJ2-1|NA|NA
CASSLMGSNEQFF
TGTGCCAGCAGTTTAATGGGTTCCAATGAGCAGTTCTTC
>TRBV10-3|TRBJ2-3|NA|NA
CAISESQGLLADTQYF
TGTGCCATCAGTGAGTCTCAGGGTCTTTTAGCAGATACGCAGTATTTT
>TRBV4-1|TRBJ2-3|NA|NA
CASSKDTDTQYF
TGCGCCAGCAGCAAGGACACAGATACGCAGTATTTT
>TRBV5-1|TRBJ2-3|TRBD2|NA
CASSLAGGDTDTQYF
TGCGCCAGCAGCTTAGCGGGGGGCGACACAGATACGCAGTATTTT
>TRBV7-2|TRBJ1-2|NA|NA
CASSLGGALGYGYTF
TGTGCCAGCAGCTTGGGAGGGGCCCTTGGCTATGGCTACACCTTC
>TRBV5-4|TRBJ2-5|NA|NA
CASSFGTSGGQETQYF
TGTGCCAGCAGCTTCGGCACATCCGGAGGCCAAGAGACCCAGTACTTC
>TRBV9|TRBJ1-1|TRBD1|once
CASRTGPLMNTEAFF
TGTGCCAGCCGGACAGGCCCGCTTATGAACACTGAAGCTTTCTTT
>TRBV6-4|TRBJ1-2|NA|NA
CASSDSLAEPYGYTF
TGTGCCAGCAGTGACTCTCTTGCGGAACCGTATGGCTACACCTTC
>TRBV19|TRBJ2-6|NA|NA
CASRSGRPSGANVLTF
TGTGCCAGCCGGTCGGGCAGACCCTCTGGGGCCAACGTCCTGACTTTC
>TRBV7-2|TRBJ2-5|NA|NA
CASRFGTGETQYF
TGTGCCAGCAGATTCGGGACGGGAGAGACCCAGTACTTC
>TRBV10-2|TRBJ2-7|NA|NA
CASSQSPPTEQYF
TGCGCCAGCAGCCAGAGCCCCCCTACGGAGCAGTACTTC
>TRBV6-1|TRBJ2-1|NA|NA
CASRNQGSHSNEQFF
TGTGCCAGCAGGAACCAGGGTTCCCACAGCAATGAGCAGTTCTTC
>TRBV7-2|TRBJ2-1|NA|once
CASSLGYVQFF
TGTGCCAGCAGCTTAGGGTACGTGCAGTTCTTC
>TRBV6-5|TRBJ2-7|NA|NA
CASSWGYEQYF
TGTGCCAGCAGTTGGGGTTACGAGCAGTACTTC
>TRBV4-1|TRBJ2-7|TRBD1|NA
CASSQDHTRGREQYF
TGCGCCAGCAGCCAAGATCACACCAGGGGGCGGGAGCAGTACTTC
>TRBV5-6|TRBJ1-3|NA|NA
CASSLRWAFSSGNTIYF
TGTGCCAGCAGCTTGCGATGGGCCTTCAGCTCTGGAAACACCATATATTTT
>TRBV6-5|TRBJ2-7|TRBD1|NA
CASSYSSGQGPYEQYF
TGTGCCAGCAGTTACTCGTCGGGACAGGGGCCCTACGAGCAGTACTTC
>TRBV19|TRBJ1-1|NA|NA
CASSMREVNTEAFF
TGTGCCAGTAGTATGAGGGAGGTGAACACTGAAGCTTTCTTT
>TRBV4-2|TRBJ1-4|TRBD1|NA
CASSVSTGTGVKKLFF
TGTGCCAGCAGCGTCTCGACCGGGACAGGGGTTAAAAAACTGTTTTTT
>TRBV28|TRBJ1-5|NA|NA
CASSFGSGQPQHF
TGTGCCAGCAGTTTCGGCAGCGGTCAGCCCCAGCATTTT
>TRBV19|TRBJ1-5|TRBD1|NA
CASRTTGEGGSNQPQHF
TGTGCCAGTAGGACTACAGGGGAAGGGGGTTCCAATCAGCCCCAGCATTTT
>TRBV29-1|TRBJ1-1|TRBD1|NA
CSVELPGQGTPEAFF
TGCAGCGTTGAATTACCGGGACAGGGGACTCCTGAAGCTTTCTTT
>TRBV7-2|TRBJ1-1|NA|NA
CASSLGGDTEAFF
TGTGCCAGCAGCTTAGGGGGGGACACTGAAGCTTTCTTT
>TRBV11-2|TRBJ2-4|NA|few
CASSTPKGKESIQYF
TGTGCCAGCAGCACCCCTAAAGGGAAGGAGAGCATTCAGTACTTC
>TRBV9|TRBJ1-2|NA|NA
CASSITGENGYTF
TGTGCCAGCAGCATCACCGGGGAGAATGGCTACACCTTC
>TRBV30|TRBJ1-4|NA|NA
CAWRQGVEKLFF
TGTGCCTGGAGACAGGGAGTTGAAAAACTGTTTTTT
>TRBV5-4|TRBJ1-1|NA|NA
CASSDSEPPAFF
TGTGCCAGCAGTGACTCGGAGCCCCCAGCTTTCTTT
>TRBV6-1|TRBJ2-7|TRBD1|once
CASSEVRQGEKQYF
TGTGCCAGCAGTGAGGTCCGACAGGGGGAGAAGCAGTACTTC
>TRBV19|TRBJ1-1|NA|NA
CASKDGSDGENTEAFF
TGTGCCAGTAAAGACGGGTCGGATGGTGAGAACACTGAAGCTTTCTTT
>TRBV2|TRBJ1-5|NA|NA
CASSESGGNQPQHF
TGTGCCAGCAGTGAATCAGGGGGCAATCAGCCCCAGCATTTT
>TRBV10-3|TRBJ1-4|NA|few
CAISAGGIANEKLFF
TGTGCCATCAGTGCGGGGGGCATAGCTAATGAAAAACTGTTTTTT
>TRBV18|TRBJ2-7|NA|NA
CASSPLSYEQYF
TGTGCCAGCTCACCACTTTCCTACGAGCAGTACTTC
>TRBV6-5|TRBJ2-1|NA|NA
CASSYDNYNEQFF
TGTGCCAGCAGTTACGACAACTACAATGAGCAGTTCTTC